Listed here are 9 T cell receptor beta chains from one sample, sequenced in a study of cytomegalovirus exposure and HLA in healthy donors. Vbeta (60) and Jbeta (13) primers were used in the PCR. Profiled with immunoSEQ multiplex PCR; TCRdb holds only in-frame clones, not every one. Among about 180,000 clones listed, over 75% were seen once. The sample consisted of PBMCs. The receptors originated from a woman aged 50 to 60 in good health and CMV-seronegative.

The V call is TRBV9, the J call TRBJ2-3; 11 bases match TRBD2. The CDR3 is 17 residues long. From germline, CDR1 is SGDLS and CDR2 YYNGEE. The junction had 9 bases not matched to a gene; V was cut back by 3 bases and J by 3 bases. Here the CDR3 DNA reads TGTGCCAGCAGCGCCACTAGCGGGGGAGTTGGGACAGATACGCAGTATTTT. Encoded protein: CASSATSGGVGTDTQYF.

In its sample, this clone was seen a few times. The rearrangement uses TRBV27 and TRBJ2-1, with D tentatively TRBD1 (6 bases). Germline V gene lookup returns CDR1 MNHEY and CDR2 SMNVEV (reference sequence). The CDR3 contains 17 residues. V dropped 3 bases and J dropped 5 bases, with 20 bases sitting between them. CDR3 amino acids: CASSFDRTSLINNEQFF. The CDR3 DNA is TGTGCCAGCAGTTTTGACAGGACCTCCCTGATAAACAATGAGCAGTTCTTC.

This clone was observed once. The V gene is TRBV2, the J gene TRBJ1-2, with 7 nucleotides matching TRBD1. V shed 5 bases, J shed 4 bases, and the junction held 1 base outside the gene matches. Germline CDR1 reads SNHLY; CDR2 reads FYNNEI. The CDR3 runs 12 residues. CDR3 sequence reads: CASSTGAYGYTF. The CDR3 nucleotides read TGTGCCAGCAGTACAGGGGCCTATGGCTACACCTTC.

The chain links TRBV6-1 to TRBJ1-5, with 7 bases identical to TRBD1. V shed 6 bases and J 3 bases; nucleotides not matched to a gene: 2. The length of the CDR3 is 13 residues. The germline CDR1 and CDR2 sequences are MNHNS and SASEGT. CDR3: CASRTGDNQPQHF. Here the CDR3 DNA reads TGTGCCAGCAGAACAGGGGACAATCAGCCCCAGCATTTT.

The gene calls are TRBV15 and TRBJ2-1, with D possibly TRBD2 on 5 matching bases. CDR1 is LNHNV and CDR2 is YYDKDF in the germline V gene (reference sequence). CDR3 size: 16 residues. V dropped 1 base and J dropped 3 bases, with 13 bases sitting between them. CDR3 sequence (DNA): TGTGCCACCAGCAGAGGTCCCGCGGGCAACTACAATGAGCAGTTCTTC. This gives the protein CATSRGPAGNYNEQFF.

The genes are TRBV25-1 and TRBJ2-7; D may be TRBD2 (5 bases). CDR3 size: 15 residues. Germline V gives CDR1 MGHDK, CDR2 SYGVNS. The V and J ends lost 1 base and 2 bases respectively, with 12 bases between them. This CDR3 reads CASSEWETGAYEQYF. The CDR3 region has the DNA TGTGCCAGCAGTGAATGGGAGACGGGTGCCTACGAGCAGTACTTC.

This chain connects TRBV2 to TRBJ1-4; the match to TRBD1 covers 9 bases. Trimming at V came to 9 bases and at J to 7 bases, leaving 6 bases not matched to a gene. Germline V CDR1 and CDR2: SNHLY, FYNNEI. The CDR3 is made up of 13 amino acids. The CDR3 region is CASQQGASEKLFF. For the CDR3, the DNA is TGTGCCAGTCAACAGGGGGCTAGTGAAAAACTGTTTTTT.

The chain employs TRBV28 and TRBJ1-2; tentatively, D is TRBD1 (5 bases). CDR1 is MDHEN and CDR2 is SYDVKM in the germline V gene. The CDR3 is 15 residues long. Deletions cut 3 bases from V and 6 bases from J, with 17 bases between. The CDR3, as DNA: TGTGCCAGCAGTTTTCGGGCAGGGAAACTAAATGGCTACACCTTC. Its translation: CASSFRAGKLNGYTF.

The genes are TRBV5-4 and TRBJ1-2, with 8 bases matching TRBD1. V lost 2 bases, J lost 2 bases, and 2 bases stayed unmatched. The CDR3 extends over 14 amino acids. CDR1 and CDR2 (germline): SGHNT, YYREEE (reference sequence). CDR3 in amino acids: CASSFNRGNYGYTF. The CDR3, as DNA: TGTGCCAGCAGCTTCAACAGGGGGAACTATGGCTACACCTTC.